This is a list of T cell receptor beta chains from one sample in a study of blood T cell repertoires in COVID-19. The table came from immunoSEQ multiplex PCR; TCRdb's copy has only in-frame clones and leaves some out. The sample lists 300,000 or so clones, about 90% occurring once. What was sequenced was peripheral blood. The receptors derive from a woman between 40 and 55 years old with acute or convalescent COVID-19. Both conserved end residues are part of each CDR3. A D gene is named only where the DNA matches it firmly. For some rows the clone size is stated as once, few or many, or as a class when expanded; others skip it.

D gene,J gene,V gene,clone size,CDR3 DNA,CDR3 protein
TRBD1,TRBJ1-1,TRBV19,.,TGTGCCAGTAGTATCCGGGACAGGGCGAGGTACACTGAAGCTTTCTTT,CASSIRDRARYTEAFF
TRBD1,TRBJ1-2,TRBV6-4,.,TGTGCCAGCAGTGACTCGAGTTTTGGTGTGGGACAGGGCTATGGCTACACCTTC,CASSDSSFGVGQGYGYTF
.,TRBJ2-2,TRBV3-1/TRBV3-2,.,TGTGCCAGCAGCCCTAGTAGTCCCGGGGAGCTGTTTTTT,CASSPSSPGELFF
.,TRBJ2-3,TRBV6-5,.,TGTGCCAGCAACGGACATGGCCGTGATACGCAGTATTTT,CASNGHGRDTQYF
TRBD1,TRBJ1-2,TRBV2,.,TGTGCCAGCACCCCCGGACAGGGCGCGAACTATGGCTACACCTTC,CASTPGQGANYGYTF
TRBD1,TRBJ1-2,TRBV19,few,TGTGCCAGTAGACATTCCTCGGACAGGCGGAGGGGTGGCTACACCTTC,CASRHSSDRRRGGYTF
TRBD1,TRBJ1-6,TRBV6-5,few,TGTGCCAGCAGTTATGAGACAGGGGGAAACAATTCACCCCTCCACTTT,CASSYETGGNNSPLHF
TRBD1,TRBJ1-4,TRBV18,.,TGTGCCAGCTCACAACCAACGGACAGGTTTAATGAAAAACTGTTTTTT,CASSQPTDRFNEKLFF
TRBD1,TRBJ2-3,TRBV6-1,.,TGTGCCAGCAGTGAAGCCAGACAGGGGTTGGATACGCAGTATTTT,CASSEARQGLDTQYF
.,TRBJ1-4,TRBV19,.,TGTGCCAGTAGTATCGAAGGGGCAACTAATGAAAAACTGTTTTTT,CASSIEGATNEKLFF
.,TRBJ1-1,TRBV6-5,.,TGTGCCAGCTCTCGTATTAACACTGAAGCTTTCTTT,CASSRINTEAFF
.,TRBJ1-1,TRBV19,.,TGTGCCAGTAGCCCAATCGACAGGCTGGACACTGAAGCTTTCTTT,CASSPIDRLDTEAFF
.,TRBJ1-6,TRBV6-2/TRBV6-3,.,TGTGCCAGCAGTTACTCCCTGGGCAAGGCCAATTCACCCCTCCACTTT,CASSYSLGKANSPLHF
.,TRBJ2-5,TRBV9,.,TGTGCCAGCAGCGGTAGGGGGATGGAGACCCAGTACTTC,CASSGRGMETQYF
.,TRBJ2-2,TRBV27,.,TGTGCCAGCAGTTTATCGGGCTCGACAGTAACGAACACCGGGGAGCTGTTTTTT,CASSLSGSTVTNTGELFF
TRBD1,TRBJ1-4,TRBV5-1,.,TGCGCCAGCAGCCAGGGGGGAGAACTTAATGAAAAACTGTTTTTT,CASSQGGELNEKLFF
TRBD1,TRBJ1-2,TRBV6-1,few,TGTGCCAGCAGTGAAACAGGGGACTATGGCTACACCTTC,CASSETGDYGYTF
TRBD1,TRBJ1-3,TRBV3-1/TRBV3-2,.,TGTGCCAGCAGCCCCCAGACAGGGGGCGGTGGAAACACCATATATTTT,CASSPQTGGGGNTIYF
.,TRBJ2-4,TRBV6-2/TRBV6-3,.,TGTGCCAGCAGCCCCGAGGGATTAGCCAAAAACATTCAGTACTTC,CASSPEGLAKNIQYF
TRBD1,TRBJ1-2,TRBV2,.,TGTGCCAGCAGACAGGGGCCGGCTAACTATGGCTACACCTTC,CASRQGPANYGYTF
.,TRBJ1-2,TRBV6-5,few,TGTGCCAGCAGGGGGCCGGTTACTTGGGGCTACACCTTC,CASRGPVTWGYTF
TRBD2,TRBJ2-1,TRBV14,.,TGTGCCAGCAGCCAAGTGCCCCTTTGGGGGCGGGGGGCCAGGAATGAGCAGTTCTTC,CASSQVPLWGRGARNEQFF
TRBD2,TRBJ2-2,TRBV5-1,.,TGCGCCAGCAGCTTGTTCGCGGGGGTCAACACCGGGGAGCTGTTTTTT,CASSLFAGVNTGELFF
.,TRBJ2-3,TRBV18,.,TGTGCCAGCTCACCGCTGGGCAGGGCAGATACGCAGTATTTT,CASSPLGRADTQYF
.,TRBJ1-2,TRBV6-5,.,TGTGCCAGCTGGCCGGGACATTCAAACTATGGCTACACCTTC,CASWPGHSNYGYTF
TRBD1,TRBJ1-2,TRBV6-4,.,TGTGCCAGCACTCCGGACAGGGCGTCGGCTGGCTACACCTTC,CASTPDRASAGYTF
TRBD1,TRBJ1-2,TRBV7-2,few,TGTGCCAGCAGCCAAAGACAGGGGTTAGCTAACTATGGCTACACCTTC,CASSQRQGLANYGYTF
.,TRBJ1-4,TRBV30,.,TGTGCCTGGAGTTACGGGATGACTAATGAAAAACTGTTTTTT,CAWSYGMTNEKLFF
TRBD1,TRBJ1-2,TRBV9,.,TGTGCCAGCAGGGGACAGGGGGCTACTAACTATGGCTACACCTTC,CASRGQGATNYGYTF
.,TRBJ1-3,TRBV18,.,TGTGCCAGCTCACCACTTCCCATCATCTCTGGAAACACCATATATTTT,CASSPLPIISGNTIYF
TRBD1,TRBJ2-5,TRBV5-6,.,TGTGCCAGCAGCGCGGGACAGGGGTATGAGACCCAGTACTTC,CASSAGQGYETQYF
TRBD1,TRBJ1-5,TRBV29-1,.,TGCAGCGTTGAAGATGGACGGGGGGGACAGGGAAATCAGCCCCAGCATTTT,CSVEDGRGGQGNQPQHF
TRBD1,TRBJ1-4,TRBV5-1,few,TGCGCCAGCAGGACAGGGGCCGCTGAAAAACTGTTTTTT,CASRTGAAEKLFF
.,TRBJ2-5,TRBV6-5,.,TGTGCCAGCAGTCGACTAGGTTCGGAGACCCAGTACTTC,CASSRLGSETQYF
.,TRBJ1-2,TRBV5-1,.,TGCGCCAGCAGCTCATCCAATAAAAACCGGGGTGGCTACACCTTC,CASSSSNKNRGGYTF
.,TRBJ1-2,TRBV11-2,.,TGTGCCAGCAGCTTAGAGGCACAGGGCATCTATGGCTACACCTTC,CASSLEAQGIYGYTF
TRBD1,TRBJ1-1,TRBV18,.,TGTGCCAGCTCACCACCTGGGACAGGGGGGCTCACTGAAGCTTTCTTT,CASSPPGTGGLTEAFF
TRBD1,TRBJ1-5,TRBV18,.,TGTGCCAGCTCACCCACTTCCGGGACAGGGAGGAATCAGCCCCAGCATTTT,CASSPTSGTGRNQPQHF
TRBD1,TRBJ2-3,TRBV30,.,TGTGCCTGGAGTGCCCGCCCAGGGGGCCGTTCTTCTCCGTATTTT,CAWSARPGGRSSPYF
.,TRBJ1-1,TRBV5-8,few,TGTGCCAGCAGCTCGGGAGTCCGTCCGAACACTGAAGCTTTCTTT,CASSSGVRPNTEAFF
.,TRBJ2-2,TRBV19,.,TGTGCCAGTAGTAAGGACACAGTTACCGGGGAGCTGTTTTTT,CASSKDTVTGELFF
TRBD1,TRBJ1-2,TRBV12-3/TRBV12-4,.,TGTGCCAGCAGAGGGGGCGGTGGCTACACCTTC,CASRGGGGYTF
TRBD1,TRBJ2-3,TRBV7-2,.,TGTGCCAGCAGCTGGGGACAGGGGAGTGCAGATACGCAGTATTTT,CASSWGQGSADTQYF
.,TRBJ1-1,TRBV30,.,TGTGCCTGGAGGCTACGTTCTGAAGCTTTCTTT,CAWRLRSEAFF
TRBD1,TRBJ1-2,TRBV19,.,TGTGCCAGTACCACCACGGGGACAGGGGGCCAAACTAACTATGGCTACACCTTC,CASTTTGTGGQTNYGYTF
TRBD2,TRBJ2-3,TRBV5-1,.,TGCGCCAGCAGCTTGGGGACTAGCGGAAGCACAGATACGCAGTATTTT,CASSLGTSGSTDTQYF
.,TRBJ1-3,TRBV14,once,TGTGCCAGCAGCCTTAGACCCCCAGTGAGGGGAAACACCATATATTTT,CASSLRPPVRGNTIYF
.,TRBJ1-1,TRBV21-1,.,TGTGCCAGCAGCAAGGGCTCGGGGGACACTGAAGCTTTCTTT,CASSKGSGDTEAFF
TRBD2,TRBJ2-3,TRBV12-3/TRBV12-4,.,TGTGCCAGCAGTTACGGGGGGGCAGATACGCAGTATTTT,CASSYGGADTQYF
.,TRBJ1-3,TRBV5-1,few,TGCGCCAGCAGCACTGCGGGGCTCTCTGGAAACACCATATATTTT,CASSTAGLSGNTIYF
.,TRBJ2-3,TRBV2,once,TGTGCCAGCAGTGCCCCCGGACAGTCTCATACGCAGTATTTT,CASSAPGQSHTQYF
TRBD2,TRBJ2-5,TRBV6-4,.,TGTGCCAGCAGTGGGGGGGGAGAGACCCAGTACTTC,CASSGGGETQYF
TRBD1,TRBJ1-4,TRBV14,.,TGTGCCAGCAGCCAGGACAGGACAGGAACTAATGAAAAACTGTTTTTT,CASSQDRTGTNEKLFF